Shown below are 17 T cell receptor beta chains from a single sample sequenced in a study of cytomegalovirus exposure and HLA in healthy donors. Both 60 Vbeta primers and 13 Jbeta primers went into the PCR. The repertoire was sequenced with immunoSEQ multiplex PCR; TCRdb's copy has only in-frame clones and lacks some. The sample has 53,000 or so clones, and its top ten clones hold 9.5% to 15%. Sequencing input: PBMCs. These receptors were taken from a man between 18 and 29 years old in good health and CMV-seropositive.

This chain connects TRBV7-2 to TRBJ2-3; 12 bases are shared with TRBD2. Germline values: CDR1 SGHTA, CDR2 FQGNSA. The CDR3 is 17 residues long. J gave up 6 bases and V 3 bases, and 10 bases lay outside the gene matches. The CDR3 sequence is CASSFMTSGRFTDTQYF. CDR3 nucleotides: TGTGCCAGCAGCTTTATGACTAGCGGGAGATTTACGGATACGCAGTATTTT.

This chain joins TRBV5-1 and TRBJ2-5; 11 bases align to TRBD2. The CDR3 consists of 15 residues. Germline trimming cut 2 bases from V and 5 bases from J; bases unmatched to any gene: 5. Germline V gene lookup returns CDR1 SGHRS and CDR2 YFSETQ. In nucleotides, the CDR3 is TGCGCCAGCAGCTTTAGCGGGAGGGGTGACGAGACCCAGTACTTC. Amino acid sequence: CASSFSGRGDETQYF.

This rearrangement joins TRBV18 to TRBJ2-1; 8 bases fit TRBD2. With 9 bases clipped from V and 6 bases from J, the junction kept 16 bases outside the gene matches. The CDR3 covers 16 residues. Germline V gives CDR1 KGHSH, CDR2 LQKENI. CDR3 protein: CASPTGEREKLNEQFF. The CDR3 region has the DNA TGTGCCAGTCCCACCGGGGAGCGGGAGAAACTCAATGAGCAGTTCTTC.

This sequence joins TRBV28 and TRBJ2-4; 7 bases fit TRBD1. CDR1 and CDR2 (germline): MDHEN, SYDVKM. CDR3 length: 14 amino acids. Trimming at V came to 4 bases and at J to 4 bases, leaving 4 bases not matched to a gene. The CDR3: CASSSMDRKNIQYF. The CDR3 coding sequence is TGTGCCAGCAGTTCGATGGACAGGAAAAACATTCAGTACTTC.

The rearrangement uses TRBV15 and TRBJ2-7; D perhaps matches TRBD2 (6 bases). V lost 8 bases and J 5 bases, leaving 10 bases between the germline ends. There are 11 residues in the CDR3. The V gene's germline CDR1 is LNHNV and CDR2 YYDKDF (reference sequence). The CDR3 nucleotides are TGTGCCACCGGGGACTTAGACGAGCAGTACTTC. It codes for CATGDLDEQYF.

This chain links TRBV7-2 with TRBJ2-5; TRBD2 matches 7 bases. This CDR3 has 13 residues. From germline, CDR1 is SGHTA and CDR2 FQGNSA. The V segment lost 7 bases and the J segment 3 bases; nucleotides outside the gene matches: 5. CDR3 region: CASTPSGKETQYF. The CDR3 region has the DNA TGTGCCAGCACCCCTAGCGGAAAAGAGACCCAGTACTTC.

The chain is built from TRBV11-2 and TRBJ2-1, with 16 bases identical to TRBD2. Germline CDR1 is SGHAT and CDR2 is FQNNGV. The trim removed 3 bases at V and 2 bases at J, leaving 7 bases unmatched. CDR3 length: 19 residues. For the CDR3, the DNA is TGTGCCAGCAGCTTGGGACTAGCGGGAGGGCCCGACGCCTACAATGAGCAGTTCTTC. It translates to CASSLGLAGGPDAYNEQFF.

V usage is TRBV2 and J usage is TRBJ2-7; D remains unclear. The CDR3 totals 12 residues. The V end was cut by 2 bases, the J end by 6 bases, with 8 bases between. Germline CDR1 is SNHLY and CDR2 is FYNNEI. CDR3 sequence reads: CASSEQVTEQYF. CDR3 DNA: TGTGCCAGCAGTGAACAGGTCACCGAGCAGTACTTC.

The rearrangement links TRBV2 to TRBJ1-4; no clear D gene. There are 14 residues in the CDR3. Germline lookup yields CDR1 SNHLY and CDR2 FYNNEI. Between the trimmed V and J ends, which lost 1 base and 10 bases, there was a span of 13 bases. DNA for the CDR3: TGTGCCAGCAGTGAAGAGAGAGGTGTGGGAAAACTGTTTTTT. Translating gives CASSEERGVGKLFF.

CDR3 sequence reads: CASSFPGEGGWNTEAFF. CDR3 DNA: TGTGCCAGCAGTTTCCCTGGGGAGGGAGGGTGGAACACTGAAGCTTTCTTT. The chain employs TRBV28 and TRBJ1-1; no firm D call. This CDR3 region has 17 residues. Germline lookup yields CDR1 MDHEN and CDR2 SYDVKM. Trimming stripped 3 bases from V and 1 base from J, with 18 bases between.

The gene calls are TRBV10-1 and TRBJ2-3; TRBD2 aligns across 11 bases. Looked up from germline, CDR1 is WNHNN and CDR2 is SYGVQD (reference sequence). V was clipped by 1 base and J by 2 bases; unmatched bases: 2. The CDR3 sequence is 16 residues long. For the CDR3, the DNA is TGCGCCAGCAGTGAGTGGACTAGCGGGCTCACAGATACGCAGTATTTT. Its translation is CASSEWTSGLTDTQYF.

The rearrangement uses TRBV28 and TRBJ2-7; 7 positions agree with TRBD1. This CDR3 region has 15 residues. The ends lost 1 base at V and 2 bases at J; junction bases unmatched: 5. The germline V gene encodes CDR1 MDHEN and CDR2 SYDVKM. Here the CDR3 DNA reads TGTGCCAGCAGTTTATTCCGGGACAGCACCTACGAGCAGTACTTC. Translation gives CASSLFRDSTYEQYF.

The V gene is TRBV6-6, the J gene TRBJ2-1, with TRBD2 matching over 11 bases. This CDR3 comprises 15 residues. Germline V CDR1 and CDR2: MNHNY, SVGAGI (reference sequence). V trimming: 2 bases; J trimming: 4 bases; junction bases outside the gene matches: 1. CDR3 coding DNA: TGTGCCAGCAGTTACGGGACTAGCGGATACAATGAGCAGTTCTTC. Its translation: CASSYGTSGYNEQFF.

The chain uses TRBV2 and TRBJ2-5; 12 nucleotides match TRBD1. This CDR3 has 16 residues. With V trimmed by 7 bases and J by 2 bases, 8 bases remained unmatched. Germline loops: CDR1 SNHLY, CDR2 FYNNEI. The CDR3 sequence is CASNPGTGGFQETQYF. CDR3 bases: TGTGCCAGCAACCCCGGGACAGGGGGCTTTCAAGAGACCCAGTACTTC.

V usage is TRBV5-1 and J usage is TRBJ2-1; TRBD2 agrees at 16 bases. The CDR3 is made up of 19 amino acids. V shed 3 bases and J 0 bases; nucleotides not matched to a gene: 6. The V gene's germline CDR1 is SGHRS and CDR2 YFSETQ. Here the CDR3 reads CASSSGLAGGRSSYNEQFF. DNA for the CDR3: TGCGCCAGCAGCTCGGGACTAGCGGGAGGGCGTTCCTCCTACAATGAGCAGTTCTTC.

This chain uses TRBV5-4 with TRBJ1-1, with TRBD1 matching over 9 bases. CDR1 is SGHNT and CDR2 is YYREEE in the germline V gene (reference sequence). The J segment lost 0 bases and the V segment lost 4 bases, leaving 16 bases of the junction unmatched. CDR3 length: 19 amino acids. CDR3 nucleotides: TGTGCCAGCAGCCCTAGGCCGACAGGGGGTTATACCATGAACACTGAAGCTTTCTTT. Encoded protein: CASSPRPTGGYTMNTEAFF.

The chain is built from TRBV9 and TRBJ1-2, with 7 bases that match TRBD1. With V trimmed by 1 base and J by 5 bases, 2 bases remained unmatched. CDR1 is SGDLS and CDR2 is YYNGEE in the germline V gene. The CDR3 runs 13 residues. CDR3 nucleotide sequence: TGTGCCAGCAGCGTAACAGGGGATTATGGCTACACCTTC. It specifies CASSVTGDYGYTF.